The clone carrying this TCR beta chain has a count of ten or more. The data stem from a study of early T cells in non-severe SARS-CoV-2 infection. V trimming: 5 bases; J trimming: 7 bases; junction bases outside the gene matches: 8. The CDR3 spans 15 residues. Germline V gene data show CDR1 as SGHNT and CDR2 as YENEEA. Unique molecular identifiers were added to individual cDNA molecules. TCRdb re-derived calls from the 5' RACE reads in MiXCR, one entry per CDR3 protein. The table has around 26,000 distinct CDR3 sequences, approximately 4.1% seen once. The clonotype originates from an adult who was a healthcare worker with PCR-confirmed SARS-CoV-2 infection or an uninfected control (not recorded which). The sequencing sample was made of whole blood. V and J are TRBV11-3 and TRBJ2-7; TRBD2 matches 13 bases. DNA for the CDR3: TGTGCCAGCAGCCTAGGGACTAGCGGGATGGGGGAGCAGTACTTC. Encoded protein: CASSLGTSGMGEQYF.